This entry lists 29 T cell receptor beta chains sequenced from one sample in a study of T cells in Graves' hyperthyroidism and ophthalmopathy. There were TCR beta CDR3 regions amplified from RNA transcripts. Primed by the HTBI set, a first-round RT-PCR was run on the TCR CDR3. TCRdb independently ran MiXCR on the multiplex PCR reads; one entry per CDR3 protein. The sample contains 500,000 to 800,000 distinct CDR3 sequences, just under 45% of which appear only once. Sample: peripheral blood or thyroid tissue (not recorded which). The receptor set was obtained from an adult man with Graves' disease, either hyperthyroidism or ophthalmopathy (not recorded which).

In this sample, this clonotype turned up once. This clone may be a read error of a much larger clone one base away. The chain is built from TRBV14 and TRBJ1-1; perhaps TRBD1 as D (5 bases). The CDR3 runs to 14 residues. Germline lookup yields CDR1 SGHDN and CDR2 FVKESK. The CDR3 nucleotides are TGTACCAGCAGCCAAGTCTTGGGCGGGGGTGAAGCTTTCTTT. Protein: CTSSQVLGGGEAFF.

The chain combines TRBV25-1 with TRBJ2-5; 9 bases align to TRBD2. Germline V CDR1 and CDR2: MGHDK, SYGVNS. The trim removed 2 bases at V and 2 bases at J, leaving 6 bases unmatched. This CDR3 is 16 amino acids long. The CDR3 DNA sequence: TGTGCCAGCAGTGAAGTGGGCGGGGGGGCTCAAGAGACCCAGTACTTC. Encoded protein: CASSEVGGGAQETQYF.

This clonotype was seen just once. The junction differs from germline at one of its ends, possibly a read error. The chain couples TRBV10-2 to TRBJ1-5; possibly TRBD1 for D (5 bases). There are 16 residues in the CDR3. CDR1 is WSHSY and CDR2 is SAAADI in the germline V gene. In nucleotides, the CDR3 is TGCGCCAGCAGTACCGACAGTGGATATAGCAGTCAGCCCCAGCATTTT. This codes for CASSTDSGYSSQPQHF.

This chain connects TRBV20-1 to TRBJ1-1, with D perhaps TRBD1 (6 bases). Trimming stripped 0 bases from V and 6 bases from J, with 17 bases between. The CDR3 is made up of 15 amino acids. Per germline, CDR1 DFQATT and CDR2 SNEGSKA (reference sequence). CDR3 sequence: CSARDRGAGWAEAFF. CDR3 nucleotide sequence: TGCAGTGCTAGAGATAGGGGGGCAGGGTGGGCTGAAGCTTTCTTT.

The rearrangement links TRBV9 to TRBJ1-2; a weak D match, TRBD1 (5 bases). This CDR3 is 16 amino acids long. Trimming stripped 4 bases from V and 4 bases from J, with 20 bases between. Germline CDR1 reads SGDLS; CDR2 reads YYNGEE. The CDR3 loop is CASSPSARQPGYGYTF. The CDR3 DNA reads as TGTGCCAGCAGCCCTAGCGCTCGACAGCCGGGCTATGGCTACACCTTC.

This clonotype was picked up a small number of times. The rearrangement uses TRBV9 and TRBJ1-3; tentative D call: TRBD1 (5 bases). The germline V and J ends were trimmed by 0 bases and 0 bases, with 7 bases remaining between them. The CDR3 contains 15 residues. The germline V gene encodes CDR1 SGDLS and CDR2 YYNGEE. CDR3 bases: TGTGCCAGCAGCGTAGGGGGCCTCTCTGGAAACACCATATATTTT. Protein sequence: CASSVGGLSGNTIYF.

The gene calls are TRBV5-6 and TRBJ1-2; 7 bases agree with TRBD1. Germline V lookup: CDR1 SGHDT, CDR2 YYEEEE. CDR3 length: 16 residues. V shed 1 base and J 5 bases; nucleotides not matched to a gene: 11. For the CDR3, the DNA is TGTGCCAGCAGCTTGATACAGGCAGGGGGAAGGTATGGCTACACCTTC. Its protein product is CASSLIQAGGRYGYTF. Using reference TRBV5-6 and TRBJ1-2 for the parts outside the CDR3, the full variable domain is DAGVTQSPTHLIKTRGQQVTLRCSPKSGHDTVSWYQQALGQGPQFIFQYYEEEERQRGNFPDRFSGHQFPNYSSELNVNALLLGDSALYLCASSLIQAGGRYGYTFGSGTRLTVV.

The chain combines TRBV7-9 with TRBJ1-6, with TRBD1 as a possible D gene (5 bases). V lost 6 bases to trimming and J lost 12 bases, with 15 bases between them. The CDR3 is 13 amino acids. CDR1 and CDR2 (germline): SEHNR, FQNEAQ (reference sequence). CDR3 sequence reads: CASSQGQLGPLHF. The DNA for the CDR3 is TGTGCCAGCAGTCAGGGCCAGCTCGGACCCCTCCACTTT.

V is TRBV20-1 and J is TRBJ1-4, with no clear D. Trimming cost V 0 bases and J 0 bases, with 8 bases left between them. The germline gives CDR1 DFQATT, CDR2 SNEGSKA (reference sequence). The CDR3 runs 15 residues. CDR3 sequence reads: CSARDVATTNEKLFF. CDR3 nucleotides: TGCAGTGCTAGAGATGTGGCGACAACTAATGAAAAACTGTTTTTT.

This clonotype was observed many times. J is TRBJ1-1 and V is TRBV29-1; 11 bases are shared with TRBD1. The CDR3 is made up of 15 amino acids. Germline trimming cut 4 bases from V and 4 bases from J; bases unmatched to any gene: 8. Per the germline V gene, CDR1 is SQVTM and CDR2 is ANQGSEA. As DNA, the CDR3 is TGCAGCGTTGTTAACCCCGGGACAGGGGGCACTGAAGCTTTCTTT. This sequence encodes CSVVNPGTGGTEAFF.

With respect to this clonotype: A much larger clone differs from this one at a single base, so this may be a read error. V and J are TRBV10-3 and TRBJ1-2; 10 bases line up with TRBD1. V shed 2 bases, J shed 7 bases, and the junction held 1 base outside the gene matches. In germline, CDR1 is ENHRY, CDR2 SYGVKD. The CDR3 covers 13 residues. CDR3 in amino acids: CAISEGTGAGYTF. CDR3 DNA: TGTGCCATCAGTGAGGGGACAGGGGCTGGCTACACCTTC.

This clonotype was observed many times. The chain employs TRBV10-3 and TRBJ1-1; D possibly corresponds to TRBD1 (5 bases). Trimming took off 0 bases at V and 4 bases at J, with 12 bases between the two ends. CDR1 and CDR2 from the germline V gene are ENHRY and SYGVKD. The CDR3 covers 15 residues. The CDR3 protein is CAISESAGDSTEAFF. The CDR3 DNA is TGTGCCATCAGTGAGTCTGCGGGGGACTCCACTGAAGCTTTCTTT.

V usage is TRBV7-8 and J usage is TRBJ1-1; weak D call: TRBD1 (5 bases). The CDR3 has 15 residues. The germline V and J ends were trimmed by 5 bases and 4 bases, with 17 bases remaining between them. In germline, CDR1 is SGHVS, CDR2 FQNEAQ. Here the CDR3 reads CASSQEEHGGTEAFF. CDR3 bases: TGTGCCAGCAGCCAAGAGGAGCACGGGGGCACTGAAGCTTTCTTT.

The chain combines TRBV10-3 with TRBJ1-1, with TRBD1 matching 12 bases. Trimming at V came to 4 bases and at J to 10 bases, leaving 10 bases not matched to a gene. The CDR3 is 15 residues long. CDR1 and CDR2 from the germline V gene are ENHRY and SYGVKD. CDR3 sequence: CAISVPGTGGVGAFF. Here the CDR3 DNA reads TGTGCCATCAGTGTCCCCGGGACAGGGGGCGTTGGAGCTTTCTTT.

At least ten counts were recorded for this clonotype. This rearrangement joins TRBV29-1 to TRBJ2-5, with 9 nucleotides matching TRBD1. Germline CDR1 reads SQVTM; CDR2 reads ANQGSEA. V lost 7 bases, J lost 5 bases, and 5 bases stayed unmatched. The CDR3 runs to 12 residues. The CDR3 is CSAGTGRETQYF. CDR3 DNA: TGCAGCGCCGGGACAGGGAGGGAGACCCAGTACTTC.

The chain couples TRBV5-1 to TRBJ1-1; D perhaps matches TRBD1 (5 bases). Germline CDR1 is SGHRS and CDR2 is YFSETQ. The CDR3 sequence is 15 residues long. Deletions cut 4 bases from V and 1 base from J, with 14 bases between. In nucleotides, the CDR3 is TGCGCCAGCAGCATCCAGGGAACTACGAACACTGAAGCTTTCTTT. Its protein is CASSIQGTTNTEAFF.

This clonotype was seen a few times. The gene calls are TRBV7-9 and TRBJ1-1, with TRBD1 as a possible D gene (6 bases). The germline V gene has CDR1 SEHNR and CDR2 FQNEAQ (reference sequence). V lost 5 bases to trimming and J lost 1 base, with 14 bases between them. The CDR3 contains 15 residues. The CDR3 DNA is TGTGCCAGCAGCCCCCGGGACAAGTCGAACACTGAAGCTTTCTTT. Translating it yields CASSPRDKSNTEAFF.

As DNA, the CDR3 is TGCAGTGCTAGATTGGGAGATACGCAGTATTTT. As protein: CSARLGDTQYF. This chain uses TRBV20-1 with TRBJ2-3; D gene ambiguous. CDR1 DFQATT and CDR2 SNEGSKA come from the germline V gene (reference sequence). This CDR3 contains 11 residues. The V end lost 2 bases, the J end lost 5 bases, and 5 bases lay between the germline ends.

Concerning this clonotype itself: Being one base from a much bigger clone, this may be a read error. The chain recombines TRBV7-6 with TRBJ2-5; TRBD2 agrees at 8 bases. Unmatched junction bases numbered 12, after V lost 5 bases and J lost 13 bases. Germline CDR1 reads SGHVS; CDR2 reads FNYEAQ. CDR3 length: 13 residues. CDR3 sequence reads: CASSPASGSNPYF. Here the CDR3 DNA reads TGTGCCAGCAGCCCGGCTAGCGGGTCGAACCCGTACTTC. The whole variable domain, filled in from reference TRBV7-6 and TRBJ2-5, reads GAGVSQSPRYKVTKRGQDVALRCDPISGHVSLYWYRQALGQGPEFLTYFNYEAQQDKSGLPNDRFSAERPEGSISTLTIQRTEQRDSAMYRCASSPASGSNPYFGPGTRLLVL.

This chain connects TRBV2 to TRBJ1-2, with 9 bases aligning to TRBD1. The CDR3 length is 12 residues. Per germline, CDR1 SNHLY and CDR2 FYNNEI. The ends lost 5 bases at V and 8 bases at J; junction bases unmatched: 3. CDR3 loop: CASSFTGGGYTF. The CDR3 DNA is TGTGCCAGCAGTTTTACAGGGGGCGGCTACACCTTC.

V gene TRBV7-9 combines with J gene TRBJ2-7, with D tentatively TRBD2 (5 bases). V was pared by 5 bases and J by 7 bases, with 21 bases between. The V gene's germline CDR1 is SEHNR and CDR2 FQNEAQ (reference sequence). This CDR3 contains 15 residues. DNA for the CDR3: TGTGCCAGCAGCACGTCCCGGGCGGGCTTGAGAGAGCAGTACTTC. Translation gives CASSTSRAGLREQYF.

This clonotype occurred a few times. CDR3 sequence: CASSQDLAGPAYEQYF. As DNA, the CDR3 is TGTGCCAGCAGCCAGGACCTAGCGGGACCAGCCTACGAGCAGTACTTC. The chain couples TRBV14 to TRBJ2-7; 9 nucleotides line up with TRBD2. The V gene's germline CDR1 is SGHDN and CDR2 FVKESK. The trim removed 3 bases at V and 2 bases at J, leaving 8 bases unmatched. The CDR3 has 16 residues.

The rearrangement joins TRBV20-1 to TRBJ2-7; perhaps TRBD1 as D (5 bases). Germline CDR1 reads DFQATT; CDR2 reads SNEGSKA (reference sequence). V was clipped by 0 bases and J by 6 bases, with 12 bases between them. The CDR3 totals 13 residues. The CDR3 loop reads CSARDVRVGEQYF. The CDR3 DNA follows: TGCAGTGCTAGAGACGTCAGGGTGGGCGAGCAGTACTTC.

There are a few counts of this clonotype. The germline gene is not matched at one end of the junction; a read error may be the cause. The CDR3 here is CASSQDRQGARGYTF. CDR3 DNA: TGCGCCAGCAGCCAAGATCGGCAGGGGGCGCGTGGCTACACCTTC. V gene TRBV7-9 combines with J gene TRBJ1-2; 8 bases match TRBD1. The CDR3 is 15 amino acids. Germline CDR1 SEHNR, CDR2 FQNEAQ (reference sequence).

This clonotype occurred a few times. The V call is TRBV6-5, the J call TRBJ1-2, with D tentatively TRBD1 (6 bases). The CDR3 contains 13 residues. From germline, CDR1 is MNHEY and CDR2 SVGAGI. Trimming took off 6 bases at V and 4 bases at J, with 12 bases between the two ends. CDR3 loop: CASSREQGYGYTF. For the CDR3, the DNA is TGTGCCAGCAGCAGGGAACAGGGCTATGGCTACACCTTC.

This chain connects TRBV5-1 to TRBJ1-1; 10 bases are shared with TRBD1. J gave up 7 bases and V 5 bases, and 5 bases lay outside the gene matches. CDR1 is SGHRS and CDR2 is YFSETQ in the germline V gene. This CDR3 has 13 amino acids. The CDR3 DNA reads TGCGCCAGCAGTAAGGACAGGGGGGGTGAAGCTTTCTTT. This codes for CASSKDRGGEAFF.

The CDR3 DNA sequence: TGTGCCAGCAGCCACGGTAGCCGAGGACACTCAAATGGCTACACCTTC. The encoded protein is CASSHGSRGHSNGYTF. The genes are TRBV25-1 and TRBJ1-2; weak D call: TRBD1 (5 bases). The ends were cut back, 6 bases at V and 6 bases at J, with 23 bases in the middle. The CDR3 length is 16 residues. The germline V gene encodes CDR1 MGHDK and CDR2 SYGVNS.

This clonotype was seen only a few times. This chain connects TRBV20-1 to TRBJ1-3, with a tentative D call TRBD1 (6 bases). V lost 2 bases and J 0 bases, leaving 8 bases between the germline ends. Germline-derived CDR1 and CDR2 are DFQATT and SNEGSKA (reference sequence). The length of the CDR3 is 14 residues. The CDR3 spells CSARRGSSGNTIYF. Here the CDR3 DNA reads TGCAGTGCTAGAAGGGGGAGCTCTGGAAACACCATATATTTT.

As regards this clonotype: One end of the junction does not line up with germline, which may come from a read error. CDR3 sequence reads: CASSRSGQTNTGAFF. The CDR3 coding sequence is TGTGCCAGCAGCCGCTCTGGACAGACGAACACTGGAGCTTTCTTT. V gene TRBV7-2 combines with J gene TRBJ1-1; a possible D gene is TRBD1 (6 bases). Germline-derived CDR1 and CDR2 are SGHTA and FQGNSA. The CDR3 has 15 amino acids. The variable domain in full, with the rest retrieved from reference TRBV7-2 and TRBJ1-1, is GAGVSQSPSNKVTEKGKDVELRCDPISGHTALYWYRQSLGQGLEFLIYFQGNSAPDKSGLPSDRFSAERTGGSVSTLTIQRTQQEDSAVYLCASSRSGQTNTGAFFGQGTRLTVV.